This T cell receptor beta chain came from a study of shared clonotypes between healthy human individuals. A word on this clone: Its cognate antigen is unknown. The sample contains more than one DNA sequence encoding this CDR3.

Study results and caveats: Naive CD4 clonotypes overlapped across a handful of donors at about 5.3%.

The CDR3 contains 15 residues. Germline CDR1 and CDR2: MGHRA and YSYEKL. Between the trimmed V and J ends, which lost 0 bases and 5 bases, there was a span of 8 bases. Each PCR replicate from the sorted subsets contained 150 to 250 ng DNA, which is 30,000 or so T cell genomes. Libraries were prepared by immunoSEQ multiplex PCR; TCRdb keeps only in-frame clonotypes and omits some of them. The data contain about 2 million clones, 95% of them singletons. The clonotype originates from a man younger than 30 in good health. The rearrangement joins TRBV4-1 to TRBJ1-6; no firm D call. The sequenced sample was naive CD4+ T cells sorted from blood. Subset of the sample: CD45RA+ positively selected. CDR3: CASSQDRGNNSPLHF. CDR3 bases: TGCGCCAGCAGCCAAGATAGAGGGAATAATTCACCCCTCCACTTT.